The sequence of this T cell receptor (beta chain) was determined in a study of cytomegalovirus exposure and HLA in healthy donors. V lost 4 bases and J lost 2; bases outside the gene matches: 5. The CDR3 spans 16 residues. CDR1 and CDR2 from the germline V gene are MNHEY and SVGAGI. PCR primers comprised 60 Vbeta and 13 Jbeta primers. Method: immunoSEQ multiplex PCR; TCRdb's copy keeps in-frame clones and lacks some. The sample carries 110,000 to 150,000 clones, over 70% recorded once. The receptor's source is a man younger than 40 in good health and CMV-seronegative. The V call is TRBV6-5, the J call TRBJ1-3; 10 bases are shared with TRBD1. Sample: PBMCs. CDR3: CASSSPGTGAGNTIYF. For the CDR3, the DNA is TGTGCCAGCAGTTCCCCAGGGACAGGGGCTGGAAACACCATATATTTT.